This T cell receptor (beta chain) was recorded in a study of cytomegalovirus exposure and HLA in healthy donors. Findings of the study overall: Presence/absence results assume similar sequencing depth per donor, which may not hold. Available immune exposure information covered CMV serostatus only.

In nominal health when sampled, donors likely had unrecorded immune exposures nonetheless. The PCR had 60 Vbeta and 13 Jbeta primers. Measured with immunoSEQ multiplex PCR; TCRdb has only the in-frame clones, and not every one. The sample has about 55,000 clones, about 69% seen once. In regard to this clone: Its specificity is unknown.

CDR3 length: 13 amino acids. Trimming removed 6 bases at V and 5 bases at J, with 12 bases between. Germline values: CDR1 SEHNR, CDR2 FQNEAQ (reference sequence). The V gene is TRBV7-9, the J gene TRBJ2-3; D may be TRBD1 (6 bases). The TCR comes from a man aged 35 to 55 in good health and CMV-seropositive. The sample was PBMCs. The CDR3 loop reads CASSKTGRDTQYF. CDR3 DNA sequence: TGTGCCAGCAGTAAAACAGGGAGAGATACGCAGTATTTT.